The 10 T cell receptor beta chains presented below share a single source sample, sequenced in a study of naive and memory T cell subsets. Study-level results: A few larger clonotypes appeared in naive repertoires, especially CD8, possibly memory cells re-expressing CD45RA.

Two oligonucleotides, mixed equimolar, formed the beta constant-region primer covering TRBC1 and TRBC2. Four rounds of PCR amplified the ligated cDNA using nested alpha and beta constant-region primers plus SP2. TCRdb called the UMI-ligation and nested PCR reads again in MiXCR, with one record for every CDR3 protein. The data show about 150,000 distinct CDR3 sequences, over 20% seen once. Their recognized antigens are unknown. Input material: naive CD4+ T cells from blood. These receptors were collected from a human donor in good health.

This chain joins TRBV28 and TRBJ2-7; TRBD2 might be the D (6 bases). CDR1 is MDHEN, CDR2 SYDVKM, per germline. Trimming took 4 bases from V and 3 from J, leaving 16 bases between them. The CDR3 has 15 amino acids. CDR3 protein: CASSSIGGGIYEQYF. The CDR3 region has the DNA TGTGCCAGCAGTTCTATCGGGGGAGGAATCTACGAGCAGTACTTC.

This chain uses TRBV7-7 with TRBJ2-5; tentative D call: TRBD2 (5 bases). There are 13 residues in the CDR3. Germline V lookup: CDR1 SSHAT, CDR2 FNYEAQ (reference sequence). V was clipped by 4 bases and J by 5 bases, with 11 bases between them. DNA of the CDR3: TGTGCCAGCAGCTCGAGGGCCGAGGAGACCCAGTACTTC. Its translation: CASSSRAEETQYF.

This chain uses TRBV29-1 with TRBJ2-7; TRBD1 is a possible D gene (5 bases). Germline-derived CDR1 and CDR2 are SQVTM and ANQGSEA. There are 12 residues in the CDR3. Trimming stripped 7 bases from V and 3 bases from J, with 13 bases between. CDR3 nucleotides: TGCAGCGCCTTGAAAGGGGTCTACGAGCAGTACTTC. Residues: CSALKGVYEQYF.

The chain carries TRBV27 and TRBJ1-5; TRBD1 matches at 8 bases. With V trimmed by 0 bases and J by 6 bases, 13 bases remained unmatched. The germline V gene encodes CDR1 MNHEY and CDR2 SMNVEV (reference sequence). This CDR3 has 18 amino acids. CDR3 bases: TGTGCCAGCAGTTTATCCCGCGGACAGGGAGGAGTGGGTCAGCCCCAGCATTTT. Its translation is CASSLSRGQGGVGQPQHF.

This clonotype was recorded a few times. The chain has TRBV7-2 and TRBJ1-1, with D possibly being TRBD1 (5 bases). From germline, CDR1 is SGHTA and CDR2 FQGNSA. Trimming removed 4 bases at V and 1 base at J, with 10 bases between. The CDR3 has 14 amino acids. CDR3 protein: CASSSRDGNTEAFF. The CDR3 DNA is TGTGCCAGCAGCTCAAGGGACGGGAACACTGAAGCTTTCTTT.

The chain employs TRBV12-3 or TRBV12-4 and TRBJ1-3; D ambiguous. The CDR3 consists of 13 residues. Trimming stripped 6 bases from V and 1 base from J, with 7 bases between. Written as DNA, the CDR3 is TGTGCCAGCAGCTGGGAATCTGGAAACACCATATATTTT. Translation gives CASSWESGNTIYF.

This clonotype was detected a few times. This chain uses TRBV27 with TRBJ2-5, with D possibly matching TRBD1 (6 bases). The CDR3 sequence is 15 residues long. CDR1 MNHEY and CDR2 SMNVEV come from the germline V gene (reference sequence). With 5 bases removed from V and 9 bases from J, the gap between germline ends came to 22 bases. The CDR3 DNA follows: TGTGCCAGCAGTCCCGAGGGGGTCCTTAAGAGTTCCCAGTACTTC. Its translation: CASSPEGVLKSSQYF.

The rearrangement joins TRBV30 to TRBJ2-1; 8 bases are shared with TRBD2. This CDR3 is built from 16 residues. V dropped 0 bases and J dropped 4; count of bases not matched to a gene: 8. Germline CDR1 GTSNPN, CDR2 SVGIG (reference sequence). CDR3 in DNA: TGTGCCTGGAGTGTAATCCTGGGACTAGGATACAATGAGCAGTTCTTC. Protein sequence: CAWSVILGLGYNEQFF.

This chain uses TRBV12-5 with TRBJ2-1, with a weak D call TRBD2 (6 bases). The CDR3 consists of 13 residues. The germline gives CDR1 LGHNT, CDR2 FRNRAP. The V gene lost 0 bases and the J gene lost 9 bases, with 9 bases spanning the gap. CDR3: CASGLVWGGEQFF. Here the CDR3 DNA reads TGTGCTAGTGGTTTGGTCTGGGGAGGTGAGCAGTTCTTC.

This clonotype was observed at least ten times. This chain links TRBV18 with TRBJ2-6, with a tentative D call TRBD1 (5 bases). Trimming removed 5 bases from V and 4 bases from J, with 21 bases in between. Germline V gene data show CDR1 as KGHSH and CDR2 as LQKENI. The CDR3 loop spans 18 amino acids. DNA of the CDR3: TGTGCCAGCTCAGCCACAAGTCAGGGATTATCCGGGGCCAACGTCCTGACTTTC. The encoded protein is CASSATSQGLSGANVLTF.